These 11 T cell receptor beta chains share one sample of origin, sequenced in a study of Graves' ophthalmopathy and Graves' hyperthyroidism. RNA transcripts yielded amplified TCR beta CDR3 regions. First-round RT-PCR relied on HTBI primers, and a second-round multiplex PCR came next. TCRdb reprocessed the multiplex PCR reads with MiXCR, giving one entry per CDR3 protein. The sample includes over a million distinct CDR3 sequences, 35% to 40% seen only once; the top ten take around 10%. Input material: peripheral blood or thyroid tissue (not recorded which). Receptors originate from an adult man with Graves' hyperthyroidism.

This clonotype was seen at least ten times. This chain connects TRBV12-3 or TRBV12-4 to TRBJ1-5; weak D call: TRBD1 (6 bases). V dropped 4 bases and J dropped 3 bases, with 10 bases sitting between them. The length of the CDR3 is 14 residues. The chain's CDR3 is CASSSGQFNQPQHF. CDR3 coding DNA: TGTGCCAGCAGTTCAGGACAGTTCAATCAGCCCCAGCATTTT.

This clonotype appeared many times. The chain has TRBV6-5 and TRBJ2-5; no clear D gene. The CDR3 runs 15 residues. The germline CDR1 and CDR2 sequences are MNHEY and SVGAGI. V gave up 0 bases and J gave up 5 bases, with 13 bases separating them. CDR3 nucleotides: TGTGCCAGCAGTTACTCGGGGATCCAAGGGGAGACCCAGTACTTC. This encodes CASSYSGIQGETQYF.

The chain has TRBV11-2 and TRBJ2-5; a weak D match, TRBD2 (5 bases). The CDR3 has 15 amino acids. Trimming removed 2 bases at V and 4 bases at J, with 14 bases between. The germline V gene encodes CDR1 SGHAT and CDR2 FQNNGV. CDR3 sequence: CASSLKWGEGETQYF. The DNA of the CDR3 is TGTGCCAGCAGCTTAAAATGGGGAGAGGGAGAGACCCAGTACTTC.

In this sample, this clonotype turned up a few times. This chain connects TRBV20-1 to TRBJ2-7, with TRBD2 identical over 9 bases. J was trimmed by 0 bases and V by 5 bases; bases with no gene match: 5. The CDR3 length is 14 residues. Looked up from germline, CDR1 is DFQATT and CDR2 is SNEGSKA (reference sequence). The CDR3 reads CSAAALAGSYEQYF. The CDR3 DNA reads as TGCAGTGCTGCTGCACTAGCGGGCTCCTACGAGCAGTACTTC.

This clonotype showed up just once. V gene TRBV5-4 combines with J gene TRBJ1-1; no clear D gene. Germline assignment: CDR1 SGHNT and CDR2 YYREEE (reference sequence). The CDR3 spans 14 residues. V lost 2 bases and J lost 1, with 9 bases in between. CDR3 sequence reads: CASSFSTANTEAFF. CDR3 DNA sequence: TGTGCCAGCAGCTTTAGCACAGCGAACACTGAAGCTTTCTTT.

Only a few counts were recorded for this clonotype. The gene calls are TRBV12-3 or TRBV12-4 and TRBJ2-7; weak D call: TRBD2 (5 bases). The CDR3 totals 14 residues. V shed 1 base and J shed 7 bases, with 14 bases lying between them. The CDR3 is CASSLGSRSGEQYF. As DNA, the CDR3 is TGTGCCAGCAGTTTAGGATCTCGATCGGGGGAGCAGTACTTC.

This clonotype was found many times. This sequence joins TRBV20-1 and TRBJ2-5; D gene uncertain. From germline, CDR1 is DFQATT and CDR2 SNEGSKA (reference sequence). Trimming removed 3 bases from V and 1 base from J, with 12 bases in between. CDR3 length: 14 residues. This CDR3 is CSARVIVLQETQYF. The CDR3 nucleotides read TGCAGTGCTAGGGTCATAGTTCTCCAAGAGACCCAGTACTTC.

This clonotype was seen ten or more times. The rearrangement joins TRBV13 to TRBJ1-1; no clear D gene. Germline CDR1 PRHDT, CDR2 FYEKMQ (reference sequence). The length of the CDR3 is 13 residues. V lost 5 bases, J lost 1 base, and 8 bases lay in between. The CDR3 nucleotides are TGTGCCAGCAGCCATATTGGGAACACTGAAGCTTTCTTT. It translates to CASSHIGNTEAFF.

This clonotype was seen ten or more times. This chain uses TRBV10-2 with TRBJ2-7; D possibly uses TRBD1 or TRBD2 (7 bases each). Trimming removed 4 bases from V and 3 bases from J, with 16 bases in between. The V gene's germline CDR1 is WSHSY and CDR2 SAAADI. The CDR3 is 15 residues long. The CDR3 protein is CASSGRGGSRYEQYF. For the CDR3, the DNA is TGCGCCAGCAGTGGCAGGGGGGGGAGCCGCTACGAGCAGTACTTC.

The chain joins TRBV29-1 to TRBJ1-2, with 8 bases lining up with TRBD1. Germline CDR1 SQVTM, CDR2 ANQGSEA. The junction had 6 bases not matched to a gene; V was cut back by 7 bases and J by 2 bases. CDR3 length: 13 residues. CDR3 sequence (DNA): TGCAGCGCCGAAGGGGACAGGAACTATGGCTACACCTTC. Translation: CSAEGDRNYGYTF.

The V gene is TRBV5-6, the J gene TRBJ2-7; 8 nucleotides agree with TRBD2. J lost 0 bases, V lost 1 base, and 9 bases had no gene match. The germline gives CDR1 SGHDT, CDR2 YYEEEE. This CDR3 has 17 amino acids. CDR3 sequence: CASSLSQRETFSYEQYF. In DNA, the CDR3 is TGTGCCAGCAGCTTGTCCCAGCGGGAGACCTTCTCCTACGAGCAGTACTTC.